The clone carrying this T cell receptor beta chain was detected only once. Its antigen is undetermined. This entry is derived from a study of CD8 T cells in Susac syndrome. When the RNA was reverse transcribed, random hexamers were used with an input of 0.5 to 1 ug. TCR beta CDR3 was amplified by immunoSEQ multiplex PCR. This amplification extended across 54 Vbeta and 13 Jbeta segments. TCRdb ran MiXCR on the immunoSEQ multiplex PCR reads and lists one entry per CDR3 protein. The sample lists 200,000 or so distinct CDR3 sequences, about 95% occurring once. The CDR3 contains 14 residues. Germline V lookup: CDR1 DFQATT, CDR2 SNEGSKA (reference sequence). Trimming cost V 5 bases and J 1 base, with 14 bases left between them. Blood CD8+ and CD4+ T cells underwent high-throughput TCR beta sequencing. Findings and limits, study-wide: As the study acknowledged, the number of individuals in its TCR sequencing and HLA analysis was relatively small.

The sequenced sample consisted of CD4+ T cells from PBMCs. This sequence originates from a human donor with multiple sclerosis. This chain links TRBV20-1 with TRBJ2-5; no definite D call. The CDR3: CSAPRTSPQETQYF. Here the CDR3 DNA reads TGCAGTGCTCCCCGGACGTCACCCCAAGAGACCCAGTACTTC.